The present T cell receptor (beta chain) was sequenced within a study of T-cell reconstitution after alpha-beta-depleted transplantation in children. Findings and limits, study-wide: By about two months after transplant, alpha-beta T cells reportedly arose from several hundred graft clones that had expanded. Recipient T cells and thymic progenitors that survived were the source of the high TCRbeta diversity seen at day 60 in some patients.

For this clonotype: Its antigen is not identified.

A library of TCRbeta sequences, prepared with unique molecular identifiers, was generated. Each CDR3 protein is one row after TCRdb ran MiXCR on the PCR reads. The table includes hundreds of thousands of distinct CDR3 sequences, 15% to 20% detected once. Germline V lookup: CDR1 SGHNT, CDR2 YYREEE (reference sequence). CDR3 length equals 16 residues. With 4 bases clipped from V and 2 bases from J, the junction kept 10 bases outside the gene matches. The receptor was isolated from a male patient between 10 and 17 years old who had a stem cell transplant for acute lymphoblastic leukemia, so the T cells may come from the graft donor. The chain uses TRBV5-4 and TRBJ2-3; 7 nucleotides line up with TRBD2. The sample consisted of PBMCs, mostly from graft donor cells, taken 360 days after TCRalphabeta/CD19-depleted stem cell transplant. In DNA form, the CDR3 reads TGTGCCAGCAGCCCTCCGGAGAGCGGGGTCACAGATACGCAGTATTTT. It translates to CASSPPESGVTDTQYF.